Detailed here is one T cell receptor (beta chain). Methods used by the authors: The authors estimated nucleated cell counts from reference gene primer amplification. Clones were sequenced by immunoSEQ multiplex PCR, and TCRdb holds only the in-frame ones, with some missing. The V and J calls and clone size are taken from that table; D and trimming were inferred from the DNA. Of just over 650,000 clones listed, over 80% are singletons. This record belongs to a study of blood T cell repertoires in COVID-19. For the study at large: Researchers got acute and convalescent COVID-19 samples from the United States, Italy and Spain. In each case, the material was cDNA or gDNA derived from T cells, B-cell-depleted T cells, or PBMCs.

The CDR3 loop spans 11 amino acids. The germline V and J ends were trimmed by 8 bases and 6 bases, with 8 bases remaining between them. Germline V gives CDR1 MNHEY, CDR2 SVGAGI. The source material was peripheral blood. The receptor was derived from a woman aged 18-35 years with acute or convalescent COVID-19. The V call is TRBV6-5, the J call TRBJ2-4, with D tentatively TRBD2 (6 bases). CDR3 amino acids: CASQAGNIQYF. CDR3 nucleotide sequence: TGTGCCAGCCAAGCGGGAAACATTCAGTACTTC.